This T cell receptor beta chain was captured in a study of T cells after yellow fever vaccination. The V gene's germline CDR1 is SGHTA and CDR2 FQGNSA. V lost 1 base, J lost 7 bases, and 10 bases lay in between. The CDR3 runs to 13 residues. TCRdb reanalysed the 5' RACE reads using MiXCR and keeps one entry per CDR3 protein. The table records a few hundred thousand distinct CDR3 sequences, 6.2% of them present only once. Broader study findings: Most primary-vaccination clones reappeared after the booster (about 95% CD4, roughly 88% CD8).

This clonotype was detected many times. What it recognizes is unknown. The material sequenced was PBMCs, taken 5 days after the yellow fever booster vaccination. The chain employs TRBV7-2 and TRBJ1-1, with D maybe TRBD1 (5 bases). This receptor was taken from a young man who received the YFV17D yellow fever vaccine. The CDR3 coding sequence is TGTGCCAGCAGCTTAGGCGGGACGGTTGAAGCTTTCTTT. Protein product: CASSLGGTVEAFF.